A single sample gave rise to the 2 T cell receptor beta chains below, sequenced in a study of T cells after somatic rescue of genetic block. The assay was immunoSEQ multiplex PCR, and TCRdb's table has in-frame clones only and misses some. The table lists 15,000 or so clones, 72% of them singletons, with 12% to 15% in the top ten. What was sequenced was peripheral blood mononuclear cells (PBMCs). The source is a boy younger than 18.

The CDR3 bases are TGTGCCAGCAGCACGCGGGACAGGGGGACCAATGAGCAGTTCTTC. This gives the protein CASSTRDRGTNEQFF. V and J are TRBV7-2 and TRBJ2-1, with 11 bases lining up with TRBD1. Unmatched junction bases numbered 6, after V lost 5 bases and J lost 6 bases. Germline loops: CDR1 SGHTA, CDR2 FQGNSA. The CDR3 is 15 residues long.

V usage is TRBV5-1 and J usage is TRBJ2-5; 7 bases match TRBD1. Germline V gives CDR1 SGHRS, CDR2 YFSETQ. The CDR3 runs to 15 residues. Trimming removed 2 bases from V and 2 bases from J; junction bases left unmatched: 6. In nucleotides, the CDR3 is TGCGCCAGCAGCTTCAGGGACAGTAATCAAGAGACCCAGTACTTC. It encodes CASSFRDSNQETQYF.